Detailed here is one T cell receptor (beta chain). Positive CCR7 selection of CD45RO-negative cells yielded the naive CD8 cells, and terminally differentiated effector memory CD45RA+ cells were excluded. The sample comes from a study of shared clonotypes between healthy human individuals. This CDR3 region has 16 residues. Trimming at V came to 3 bases and at J to 7 bases, leaving 14 bases not matched to a gene. CDR1 is GTSNPN and CDR2 is SVGIG in the germline V gene (reference sequence). Sorted-subset replicate PCR reactions contained about 200 ng DNA, corresponding to some 30,000 T cell genomes. Sequencing was performed with immunoSEQ multiplex PCR; in TCRdb, only in-frame clones are kept and a portion is missing. The sample includes roughly 2 million clones, about 95% of them seen just once.

Specimen: naive CD8+ T cells sorted from blood. V is TRBV30 and J is TRBJ2-2, with 7 bases aligning to TRBD1. This sequence originates from a young man in good health. The CDR3 sequence is CAWSPGVGGGGGELFF. CDR3 in DNA: TGTGCCTGGAGCCCCGGTGTAGGGGGCGGCGGCGGGGAGCTGTTTTTT. The full variable domain, in which reference TRBV30 and TRBJ2-2 provide the parts outside the CDR3, is SQTIHQWPATLVQPVGSPLSLECTVEGTSNPNLYWYRQAAGRGLQLLFYSVGIGQISSEVPQNLSASRPQDRQFILSSKKLLLSDSGFYLCAWSPGVGGGGGELFFGEGSRLTVL.